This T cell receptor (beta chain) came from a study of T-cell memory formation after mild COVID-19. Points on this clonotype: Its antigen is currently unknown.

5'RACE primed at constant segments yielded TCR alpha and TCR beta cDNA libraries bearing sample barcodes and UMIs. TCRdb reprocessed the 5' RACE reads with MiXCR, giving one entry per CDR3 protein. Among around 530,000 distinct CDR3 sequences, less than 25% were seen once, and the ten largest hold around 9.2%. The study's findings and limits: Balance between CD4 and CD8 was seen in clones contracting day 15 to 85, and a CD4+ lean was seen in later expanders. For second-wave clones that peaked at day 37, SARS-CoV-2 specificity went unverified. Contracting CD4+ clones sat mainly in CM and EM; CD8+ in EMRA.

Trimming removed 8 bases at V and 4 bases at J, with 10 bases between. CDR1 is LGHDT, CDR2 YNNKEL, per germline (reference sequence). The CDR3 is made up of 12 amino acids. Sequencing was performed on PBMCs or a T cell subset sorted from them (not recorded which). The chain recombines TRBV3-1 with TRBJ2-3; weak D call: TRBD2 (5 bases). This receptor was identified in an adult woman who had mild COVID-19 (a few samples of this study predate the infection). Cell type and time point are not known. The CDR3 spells CASQAASDTQYF. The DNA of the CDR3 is TGTGCCAGCCAAGCGGCCTCAGATACGCAGTATTTT.